This T cell receptor beta chain was captured in a study of CD8+ T cells in alopecia areata. This clone showed up just once. Trimming pared 3 bases from V and 7 bases from J, leaving 4 bases between. The CDR3 consists of 12 residues. CDR1 and CDR2 from the germline V gene are SGHDN and FVKESK. Investigators isolated RNA and reverse transcribed it into cDNA to act as the sequencing template. Sequenced by immunoSEQ multiplex PCR; TCRdb stores in-frame clones only, minus some. In the table there are about 150,000 clones, about 53% of which are singletons. Here the sequenced sample was CD8+ T cells sorted from blood, taken at week 0. The source of this sequence is a human donor with alopecia areata. V gene TRBV14 combines with J gene TRBJ1-6; no reliable D call. CDR3 in DNA: TGTGCCAGCAGCCAGGAAAATTCACCCCTCCACTTT. This sequence encodes CASSQENSPLHF.